The next 13 T cell receptor beta chains were all read from a single sample in a study of TIL therapy for anti-PD-1-resistant metastatic lung cancer. The sample's time point: pre-treatment sample, taken before nivolumab and TIL therapy. The libraries were made with immunoSEQ v3. Profiled with immunoSEQ multiplex PCR; TCRdb holds only in-frame clones, not every one. The table lists 21,000 or so clones, around 81% of them singletons. Specimen: blood, collected at baseline. The receptors shown here come from a person aged 25-79 years with non-small cell lung cancer.

This clone has just a few counts. V is TRBV6-1 and J is TRBJ1-6; perhaps TRBD1 as D (5 bases). This CDR3 has 13 residues. Germline assignment: CDR1 MNHNS and CDR2 SASEGT. V lost 3 bases to trimming and J lost 7 bases, with 7 bases between them. In nucleotides, the CDR3 is TGTGCCAGCAGTGACAGGGAAAATTCACCCCTCCACTTT. Its translation: CASSDRENSPLHF.

The chain employs TRBV19 and TRBJ1-1; 8 bases fit TRBD1. The CDR3 runs 14 residues. Unmatched junction bases numbered 4, after V lost 7 bases and J lost 0 bases. CDR1 LNHDA and CDR2 SQIVND come from the germline V gene (reference sequence). The CDR3, as DNA: TGTGCCAGTACCCCGGACAGGGTGAACACTGAAGCTTTCTTT. Translated: CASTPDRVNTEAFF. The variable domain in full, with the rest retrieved from reference TRBV19 and TRBJ1-1, is DGGITQSPKYLFRKEGQNVTLSCEQNLNHDAMYWYRQDPGQGLRLIYYSQIVNDFQKGDIAEGYSVSREKKESFPLTVTSAQKNPTAFYLCASTPDRVNTEAFFGQGTRLTVV.

The V call is TRBV5-1, the J call TRBJ1-4; TRBD1 agrees at 8 bases. Germline CDR1 SGHRS, CDR2 YFSETQ. V was pared by 5 bases and J by 0 bases, with 9 bases of the junction left unmatched. The CDR3 loop spans 17 amino acids. The CDR3 nucleotides are TGCGCCAGCAGATCCGGGACAGGCGTTTCAACTAATGAAAAACTGTTTTTT. The encoded protein is CASRSGTGVSTNEKLFF.

The gene calls are TRBV7-9 and TRBJ2-3; D is undetermined. The V end was cut by 0 bases, the J end by 8 bases, with 12 bases between. The V gene's germline CDR1 is SEHNR and CDR2 FQNEAQ (reference sequence). This CDR3 is built from 14 residues. The CDR3 loop is CASSLASRLGTQYF. The CDR3 DNA is TGTGCCAGCAGCTTAGCGTCTAGACTGGGTACGCAGTATTTT. Looking up the rest from reference TRBV7-9 and TRBJ2-3 gives the full variable domain: DTGVSQNPRHKITKRGQNVTFRCDPISEHNRLYWYRQTLGQGPEFLTYFQNEAQLEKSRLLSDRFSAERPKGSFSTLEIQRTEQGDSAMYLCASSLASRLGTQYFGPGTRLTVL.

This chain connects TRBV7-8 to TRBJ1-2; D gene uncertain. V was pared by 5 bases and J by 2 bases, with 6 bases between. The germline CDR1 and CDR2 sequences are SGHVS and FQNEAQ. The CDR3 is made up of 12 amino acids. CDR3 sequence reads: CASSPRNYGYTF. CDR3 coding DNA: TGTGCCAGCAGCCCTCGGAACTATGGCTACACCTTC.

The J gene is TRBJ2-7, the V gene TRBV12-2; whether TRBD1, the table's D call, matches the DNA was not checked. TRBV12-2 is termed a pseudogene. CDR3 length: 15 amino acids. Here the CDR3 reads CASRTKGDRYYEQYF. The CDR3, as DNA: TGTGCAAGTCGCACCAAAGGGGACAGGTACTACGAGCAGTACTTC.

This clone was seen a single time. This chain connects TRBV5-1 to TRBJ2-1, with a possible D match to TRBD2 (5 bases). In germline, CDR1 is SGHRS, CDR2 YFSETQ. Deletions cut 0 bases from V and 3 bases from J, with 10 bases between. This CDR3 has 15 amino acids. The CDR3 nucleotides are TGCGCCAGCAGCTTGGGGTCTAGCTTCTACAATGAGCAGTTCTTC. The encoded protein is CASSLGSSFYNEQFF.

The V call is TRBV7-6, the J call TRBJ2-7; maybe TRBD1 (7 bases). V lost 0 bases to trimming and J lost 2 bases, with 11 bases between them. CDR1 and CDR2 from the germline V gene are SGHVS and FNYEAQ. The CDR3 is 15 amino acids. This CDR3 is CASSLAGGGAYEQYF. The DNA of the CDR3 is TGTGCCAGCAGCTTAGCCGGAGGGGGCGCCTACGAGCAGTACTTC.

This clone is termed medium-sized. The genes are TRBV2 and TRBJ2-1; no firm D call. From germline, CDR1 is SNHLY and CDR2 FYNNEI. This CDR3 is 14 amino acids long. Trimming took off 7 bases at V and 9 bases at J, with 19 bases between the two ends. In DNA form, the CDR3 reads TGTGCCAGCACCACCGCAACACGGACCCCTGAGCAGTTCTTC. Amino acids: CASTTATRTPEQFF.

The V and J genes are TRBV10-2 and TRBJ2-1, with D hard to call. Germline V gene data show CDR1 as WSHSY and CDR2 as SAAADI. Trimming pared 1 base from V and 0 bases from J, leaving 7 bases between. CDR3 length: 15 amino acids. This CDR3 is CASSELESSYNEQFF. CDR3 nucleotide sequence: TGCGCCAGCAGTGAGTTAGAGAGCTCCTACAATGAGCAGTTCTTC.

The chain carries TRBV28 and TRBJ2-2; the D gene is possibly TRBD2 (6 bases). Trimming removed 5 bases at V and 3 bases at J, with 19 bases between. Looked up from germline, CDR1 is MDHEN and CDR2 is SYDVKM. The CDR3 contains 17 residues. Here the CDR3 DNA reads TGTGCCAGCAGTCCCGGACTATTTGCGGGTTACACCGGGGAGCTGTTTTTT. Translated: CASSPGLFAGYTGELFF.

This clone was counted only a few times. This chain connects TRBV9 to TRBJ1-2; TRBD1 matches 9 bases. The CDR3 is made up of 16 amino acids. With V trimmed by 4 bases and J by 1 base, 8 bases remained unmatched. Germline CDR1 and CDR2: SGDLS and YYNGEE. DNA of the CDR3: TGTGCCAGCAGCTTTAACCCGGGACAGGGTAACTATGGCTACACCTTC. Translating gives CASSFNPGQGNYGYTF.

This clone is labeled as medium-sized. V and J are TRBV7-9 and TRBJ2-6; 10 positions agree with TRBD1. Germline V gives CDR1 SEHNR, CDR2 FQNEAQ (reference sequence). The CDR3 runs 16 residues. Trimming at V came to 8 bases and at J to 4 bases, leaving 8 bases not matched to a gene. The DNA of the CDR3 is TGTGCCAGCCGCCAGGACAGGGGGGCCGGGGCCAACGTCCTGACTTTC. As protein: CASRQDRGAGANVLTF.